What follows describes a single TCR beta chain. The antigen is unknown. In germline, CDR1 is SGHVS, CDR2 FNYEAQ. The CDR3 contains 17 residues. Trimming pared 1 base from V and 7 bases from J, leaving 17 bases between. Amplification used 60 Vbeta primers and 13 Jbeta primers. Measured with immunoSEQ multiplex PCR; TCRdb has only the in-frame clones, and not every one. The sample holds under 130,000 clones, roughly 77% seen once. The data derive from a study of cytomegalovirus exposure and HLA in healthy donors. Study-level findings and limits: It was reported that the classifier diagnosed cytomegalovirus status with high specificity and sensitivity in both the original and validation cohorts. Cytomegalovirus-associated status was assigned to 164 TCR beta chains.

This chain joins TRBV7-6 and TRBJ2-6, with no clear D. The source of this sequence is a woman younger than 30 in good health and CMV-seropositive. The specimen was PBMCs. DNA for the CDR3: TGTGCCAGCAGCTTAGTCGGCCAGTCCGAGGCAGCCAACGTCCTGACTTTC. Translated: CASSLVGQSEAANVLTF.